These T cell receptor beta chains were read from a single sample in a study of CD8 T cells in ankylosing spondylitis. TCRdb reanalysed the 5' RACE reads using MiXCR and keeps one entry per CDR3 protein. The sample includes about 420,000 distinct CDR3 sequences, around 20% of them seen just once. Material: blood, either unsorted or a sorted T cell fraction (not recorded which). Receptor source: a male donor with ankylosing spondylitis. Each CDR3 is given with its conserved first and last residue. The order of the fields is clone size, D gene, J gene, V gene, CDR3 protein, CDR3 DNA. The D gene is left open where the match is weak. Size is omitted from some rows. Given values are once, few, many or a class for expanded clones.

few TRBD2 TRBJ2-1 TRBV29-1 CSVEDRGRALSGNEQFF TGCAGCGTTGAAGATCGCGGGAGGGCCTTAAGTGGGAATGAGCAGTTCTTC
few NA TRBJ1-1 TRBV29-1 CSVRPGTAEAFF TGCAGCGTTCGGCCCGGGACGGCTGAAGCTTTCTTT
many NA TRBJ1-2 TRBV29-1 CSVMAGYAYGYTF TGCAGCGTTATGGCGGGGTATGCCTATGGCTACACCTTC
NA TRBD2 TRBJ2-2 TRBV12-3/TRBV12-4 CARPREAGSNTGELFF TGTGCCAGACCCCGGGAAGCGGGGTCGAACACCGGGGAGCTGTTTTTT
few NA TRBJ1-4 TRBV7-2 CASSFGGIGEKLFF TGTGCCAGCAGCTTTGGGGGAATTGGGGAAAAACTGTTTTTT
NA NA TRBJ1-1 TRBV18 CASSPTYWKGAFF TGTGCCAGCTCACCGACTTACTGGAAGGGAGCTTTCTTT
NA TRBD2 TRBJ2-1 TRBV5-5 CASSLFGTSPEQFF TGTGCCAGCAGCTTGTTTGGGACTAGCCCTGAGCAGTTCTTC
few TRBD1 TRBJ2-1 TRBV18 CASSRRQGADEQFF TGTGCCAGCTCACGCCGACAGGGAGCGGATGAGCAGTTCTTC
NA TRBD2 TRBJ2-3 TRBV28 CASRQSLAGVTDTQYF TGTGCCAGCAGACAAAGTCTAGCGGGAGTAACAGATACGCAGTATTTT
NA TRBD1 TRBJ1-5 TRBV27 CASSFLGGGNQPQHF TGTGCCAGCAGTTTCTTAGGGGGCGGCAATCAGCCCCAGCATTTT
NA TRBD2 TRBJ2-3 TRBV4-1 CASSQDLAGGTDTQYF TGCGCCAGCAGCCAAGATTTAGCGGGAGGCACAGATACGCAGTATTTT
NA NA TRBJ2-1 TRBV9 CASSVEARATPNEQFF TGTGCCAGCAGCGTAGAGGCGCGGGCCACCCCCAATGAGCAGTTCTTC
NA NA TRBJ2-5 TRBV7-3 CASSLRGGSGETQYF TGTGCCAGCAGCTTAAGAGGGGGTTCGGGGGAGACCCAGTACTTC
many NA TRBJ2-1 TRBV7-9 CASTLGGALMNEQFF TGTGCCAGCACTCTAGGAGGCGCCCTTATGAATGAGCAGTTCTTC
few TRBD1 TRBJ2-1 TRBV7-8 CASSSHRGSSYNEQFF TGTGCCAGCAGCTCCCACAGGGGGAGCTCCTACAATGAGCAGTTCTTC
NA NA TRBJ2-7 TRBV25-1 CASGSRYEQYF TGTGCCAGCGGTTCCCGGTACGAGCAGTACTTC
few TRBD2 TRBJ2-3 TRBV3-1 CASREGLAGDTQYF TGTGCCAGCAGAGAAGGACTAGCGGGAGATACGCAGTATTTT
few NA TRBJ2-5 TRBV7-2 CASSLILAETQYF TGTGCCAGCAGCTTAATCTTAGCTGAGACCCAGTACTTC
NA NA TRBJ1-2 TRBV20-1 CSARRSFNYGYTF TGCAGTGCTAGGCGAAGTTTTAACTATGGCTACACCTTC
NA NA TRBJ2-1 TRBV12-5 CASRTGTPDSHNEQFF TGTGCTAGTAGAACCGGGACACCCGATTCTCACAATGAGCAGTTCTTC
many TRBD2 TRBJ2-4 TRBV20-1 CSAVSSGSLKNIQYF TGCAGTGCTGTCTCTAGCGGGAGTCTCAAAAACATTCAGTACTTC
NA NA TRBJ1-3 TRBV9 CASSGQPGNTIYF TGTGCCAGCAGCGGGCAGCCTGGAAACACCATATATTTT
NA NA TRBJ2-4 TRBV28 CASSFPGLAKNIQYF TGTGCCAGCAGTTTTCCAGGACTAGCCAAAAACATTCAGTACTTC
NA NA TRBJ1-3 TRBV28 CASTGGGNSGNTIYF TGTGCCAGCACCGGCGGAGGTAACTCTGGAAACACCATATATTTT
few NA TRBJ2-5 TRBV5-1 CASSLGVGETQYF TGCGCCAGCAGCTTGGGGGTAGGAGAGACCCAGTACTTC
few NA TRBJ2-2 TRBV15 CATSRGGRTDTGELFF TGTGCCACCAGCAGAGGAGGCAGGACCGACACCGGGGAGCTGTTTTTT
NA NA TRBJ1-6 TRBV28 CASSSFGDASYNSPLHF TGTGCCAGCAGTTCTTTTGGGGACGCCTCCTATAATTCACCCCTCCACTTT
few TRBD1 TRBJ2-7 TRBV12-3/TRBV12-4 CASSLGGQGFLYEQYF TGTGCCAGCAGTTTGGGGGGACAGGGTTTTCTCTACGAGCAGTACTTC
NA TRBD2 TRBJ2-1 TRBV5-6 CASSGPGLAGPYNEQFF TGTGCCAGCAGCGGACCGGGACTAGCGGGCCCCTACAATGAGCAGTTCTTC
NA NA TRBJ2-5 TRBV27 CASSFAGKQETQYF TGTGCCAGCAGTTTTGCAGGGAAGCAAGAGACCCAGTACTTC
few NA TRBJ2-5 TRBV12-3/TRBV12-4 CASSLGSRETQYF TGTGCCAGCAGTTTGGGTTCACGGGAGACCCAGTACTTC
NA TRBD1 TRBJ1-6 TRBV20-1 CSAREDRGRSPLHF TGCAGTGCTAGAGAAGACAGGGGCCGTTCACCCCTCCACTTT
few TRBD2 TRBJ2-1 TRBV11-3 CASSLGGTTEFEQFF TGTGCCAGCAGCTTAGGGGGGACTACCGAATTCGAGCAGTTCTTC
many TRBD2 TRBJ2-7 TRBV3-1 CASSQVGTSSEQYF TGTGCCAGCAGCCAAGTCGGGACTAGTTCCGAGCAGTACTTC
NA NA TRBJ1-3 TRBV28 CASSHWVQGRTSGNTIYF TGTGCCAGCAGCCATTGGGTCCAGGGGCGAACCTCTGGAAACACCATATATTTT
few NA TRBJ2-7 TRBV19 CASSPQSGVYEQYF TGTGCCAGTAGTCCCCAGAGCGGAGTCTACGAGCAGTACTTC
few NA TRBJ1-2 TRBV21-1 CASSNLRRGLRGYTF TGTGCCAGCAGCAACCTGCGACGAGGCCTTCGAGGCTACACCTTC
many TRBD1 TRBJ2-3 TRBV12-3/TRBV12-4 CASSFSQGEVSDTQYF TGTGCCAGCAGTTTCTCACAGGGGGAGGTCTCAGATACGCAGTATTTT
NA NA TRBJ2-5 TRBV28 CASSFSLRRKETQYF TGTGCCAGCAGTTTCTCGCTTCGAAGAAAAGAGACCCAGTACTTC
NA NA TRBJ1-4 TRBV28 CASSLGGGKLFF TGTGCCAGCAGTTTGGGTGGCGGAAAACTGTTTTTT
NA NA TRBJ2-5 TRBV12-3/TRBV12-4 CASSLASRQGTQNF TGTGCCAGCAGTTTAGCGTCTCGACAAGGGACCCAGAACTTC
few TRBD2 TRBJ2-1 TRBV12-3/TRBV12-4 CASSLLAGAVNEQFF TGTGCCAGCAGTCTCCTAGCGGGAGCCGTCAATGAGCAGTTCTTC
once NA TRBJ2-7 TRBV25-1 CASSVSGFYEQYF TGTGCCAGCAGTGTTTCGGGGTTCTACGAGCAGTACTTC
few TRBD2 TRBJ2-1 TRBV20-1 CSAGRLAEGYEDNEQFF TGCAGTGCTGGAAGACTAGCGGAGGGCTACGAGGACAATGAGCAGTTCTTC